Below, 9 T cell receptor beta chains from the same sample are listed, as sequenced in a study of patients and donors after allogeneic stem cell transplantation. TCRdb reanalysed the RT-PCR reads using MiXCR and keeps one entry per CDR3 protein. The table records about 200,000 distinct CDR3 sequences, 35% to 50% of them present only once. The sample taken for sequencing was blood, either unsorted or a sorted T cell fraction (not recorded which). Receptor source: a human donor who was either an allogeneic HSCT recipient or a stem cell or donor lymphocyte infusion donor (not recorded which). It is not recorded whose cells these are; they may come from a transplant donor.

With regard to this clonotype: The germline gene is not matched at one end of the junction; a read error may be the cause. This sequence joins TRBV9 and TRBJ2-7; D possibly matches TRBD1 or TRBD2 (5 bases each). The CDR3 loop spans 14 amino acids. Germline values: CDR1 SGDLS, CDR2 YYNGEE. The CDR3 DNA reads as TGTGCTAGCAGCCCCGGGACGGTCGGGCTCGAGCAGTACTTC. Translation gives CASSPGTVGLEQYF.

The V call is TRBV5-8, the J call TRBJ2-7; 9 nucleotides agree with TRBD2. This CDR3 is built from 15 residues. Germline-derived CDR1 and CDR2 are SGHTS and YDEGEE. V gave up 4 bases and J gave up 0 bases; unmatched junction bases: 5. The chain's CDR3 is CASSTGLASSYEQYF. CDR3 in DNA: TGTGCCAGCAGCACGGGACTAGCCTCCTCCTACGAGCAGTACTTC.

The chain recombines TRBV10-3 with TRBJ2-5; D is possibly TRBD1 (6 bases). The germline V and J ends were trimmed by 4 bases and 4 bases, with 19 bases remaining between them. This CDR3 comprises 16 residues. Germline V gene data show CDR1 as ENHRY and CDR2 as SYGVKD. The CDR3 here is CAISGDRPKVSETQYF. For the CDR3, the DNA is TGTGCCATCAGTGGAGACAGGCCGAAGGTATCAGAGACCCAGTACTTC.

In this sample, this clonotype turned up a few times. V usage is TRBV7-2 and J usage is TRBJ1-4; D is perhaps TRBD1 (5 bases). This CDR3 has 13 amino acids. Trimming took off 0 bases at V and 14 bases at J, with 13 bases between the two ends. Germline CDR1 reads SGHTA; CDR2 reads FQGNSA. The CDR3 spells CASSLASPGYLFF. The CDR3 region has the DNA TGTGCCAGCAGCTTAGCCAGTCCAGGGTATCTGTTTTTT. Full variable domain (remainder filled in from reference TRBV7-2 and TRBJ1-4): GAGVSQSPSNKVTEKGKDVELRCDPISGHTALYWYRQSLGQGLEFLIYFQGNSAPDKSGLPSDRFSAERTGGSVSTLTIQRTQQEDSAVYLCASSLASPGYLFFGSGTQLSVL.

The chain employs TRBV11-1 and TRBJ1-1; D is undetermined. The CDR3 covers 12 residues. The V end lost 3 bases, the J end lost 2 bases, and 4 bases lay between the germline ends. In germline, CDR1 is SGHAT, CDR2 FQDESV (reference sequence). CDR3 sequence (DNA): TGTGCCAGCAGCTTTACCAACACTGAAGCTTTCTTT. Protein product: CASSFTNTEAFF.

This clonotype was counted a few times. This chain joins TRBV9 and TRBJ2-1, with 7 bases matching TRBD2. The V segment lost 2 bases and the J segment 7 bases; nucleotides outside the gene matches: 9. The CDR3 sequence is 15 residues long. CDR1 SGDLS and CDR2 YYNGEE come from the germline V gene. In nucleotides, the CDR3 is TGTGCCAGCAGCGTGCGGGGAGGGAATGGGAATGAGCAGTTCTTC. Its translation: CASSVRGGNGNEQFF.

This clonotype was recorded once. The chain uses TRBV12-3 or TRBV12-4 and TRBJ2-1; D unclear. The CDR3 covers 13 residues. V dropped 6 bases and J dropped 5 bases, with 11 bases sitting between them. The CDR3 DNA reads TGTGCCAGCAGCGCCCCCCTGAACAATGAGCAGTTCTTC. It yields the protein CASSAPLNNEQFF.

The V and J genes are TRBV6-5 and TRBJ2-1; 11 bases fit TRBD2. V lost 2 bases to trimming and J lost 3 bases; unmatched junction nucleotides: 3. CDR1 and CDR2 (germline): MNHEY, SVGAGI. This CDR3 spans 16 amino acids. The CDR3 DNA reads TGTGCCAGCAGTTACCCCGGGACTAGCGGCTACAATGAGCAGTTCTTC. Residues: CASSYPGTSGYNEQFF.

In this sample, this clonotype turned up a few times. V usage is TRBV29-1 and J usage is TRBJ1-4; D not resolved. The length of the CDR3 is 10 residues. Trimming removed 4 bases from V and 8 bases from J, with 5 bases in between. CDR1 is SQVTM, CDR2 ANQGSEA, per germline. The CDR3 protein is CSVGQEKLFF. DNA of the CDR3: TGCAGCGTTGGTCAAGAAAAACTGTTTTTT.